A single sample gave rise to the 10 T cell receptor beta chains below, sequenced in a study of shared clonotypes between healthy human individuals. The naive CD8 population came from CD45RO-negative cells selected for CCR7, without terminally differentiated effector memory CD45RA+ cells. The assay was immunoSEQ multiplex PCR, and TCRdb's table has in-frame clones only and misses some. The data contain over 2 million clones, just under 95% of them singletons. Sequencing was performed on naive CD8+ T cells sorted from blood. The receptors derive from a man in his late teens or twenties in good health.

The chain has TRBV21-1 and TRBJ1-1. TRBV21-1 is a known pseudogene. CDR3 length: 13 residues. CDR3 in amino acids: CASRGVVRTEAFF. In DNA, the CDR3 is TGTGCCAGCAGGGGGGTTGTGAGGACTGAAGCTTTCTTT.

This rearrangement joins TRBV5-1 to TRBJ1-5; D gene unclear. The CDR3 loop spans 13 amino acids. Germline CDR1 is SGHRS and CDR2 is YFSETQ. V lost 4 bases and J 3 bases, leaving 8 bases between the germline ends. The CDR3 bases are TGCGCCAGCAGCGCCGGCCCCAATCAGCCCCAGCATTTT. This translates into CASSAGPNQPQHF.

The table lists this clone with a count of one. Written as DNA, the CDR3 is TGTGCCATCAGTGATGAGCGGGGTGGCGGAGAGACCCAGTACTTC. Its translation: CAISDERGGGETQYF. The V call is TRBV10-3, the J call TRBJ2-5; 7 bases are shared with TRBD2. Germline trimming cut 3 bases from V and 4 bases from J; bases unmatched to any gene: 8. CDR3 size: 15 residues. Germline CDR1 and CDR2: ENHRY and SYGVKD.

DNA for the CDR3: TGTGCCAGCAGCGCCGGGGCTAGCGGTCCTCCCACCGGGGAGCTGTTTTTT. Residues: CASSAGASGPPTGELFF. The rearrangement links TRBV11-3 to TRBJ2-2; 7 bases fit TRBD2. Germline CDR1 and CDR2: SGHNT and YENEEA. V shed 5 bases, J shed 4 bases, and the junction held 13 bases outside the gene matches. The CDR3 is made up of 17 amino acids. Combining the CDR3 with reference TRBV11-3 and TRBJ2-2 gives the whole variable domain EAGVVQSPRYKIIEKKQPVAFWCNPISGHNTLYWYLQNLGQGPELLIRYENEEAVDDSQLPKDRFSAERLKGVDSTLKIQPAELGDSAVYLCASSAGASGPPTGELFFGEGSRLTVL.

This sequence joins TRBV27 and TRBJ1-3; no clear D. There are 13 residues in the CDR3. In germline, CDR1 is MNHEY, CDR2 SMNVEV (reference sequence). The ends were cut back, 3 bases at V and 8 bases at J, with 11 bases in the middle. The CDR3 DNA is TGTGCCAGCAGTTTTGTTGTCGGGGACACCATATATTTT. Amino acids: CASSFVVGDTIYF.

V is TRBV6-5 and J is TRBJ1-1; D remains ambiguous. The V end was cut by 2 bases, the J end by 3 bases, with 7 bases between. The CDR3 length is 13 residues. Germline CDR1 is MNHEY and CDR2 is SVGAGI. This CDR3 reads CASSYERDTEAFF. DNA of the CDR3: TGTGCCAGCAGTTACGAAAGGGACACTGAAGCTTTCTTT.

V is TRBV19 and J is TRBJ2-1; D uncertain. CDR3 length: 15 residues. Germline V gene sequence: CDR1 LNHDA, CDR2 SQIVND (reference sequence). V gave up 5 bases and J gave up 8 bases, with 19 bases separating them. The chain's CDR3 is CASSSRKSAFDEQFF. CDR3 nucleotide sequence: TGTGCCAGTAGTTCCAGGAAGTCGGCGTTTGATGAGCAGTTCTTC.

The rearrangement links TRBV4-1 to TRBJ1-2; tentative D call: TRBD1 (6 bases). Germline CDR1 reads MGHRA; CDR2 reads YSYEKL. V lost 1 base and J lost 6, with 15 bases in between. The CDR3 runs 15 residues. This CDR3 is CASSQAGHPLDGYTF. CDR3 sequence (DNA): TGCGCCAGCAGCCAAGCGGGACATCCTCTTGATGGCTACACCTTC.

CDR3 sequence (DNA): TGCAGCGGAACAGGGGAAGAGGGCTATGGCTACACCTTC. It specifies CSGTGEEGYGYTF. The V and J genes are TRBV29-1 and TRBJ1-2; 7 bases match TRBD1. The CDR3 has 13 amino acids. Germline lookup yields CDR1 SQVTM and CDR2 ANQGSEA. Unmatched junction bases numbered 9, after V lost 7 bases and J lost 4 bases.

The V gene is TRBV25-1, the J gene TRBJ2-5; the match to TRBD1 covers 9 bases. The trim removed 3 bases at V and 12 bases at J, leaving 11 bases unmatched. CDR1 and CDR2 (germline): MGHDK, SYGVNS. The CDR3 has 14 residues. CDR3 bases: TGTGCCAGCAGTGAGGGGGGACAGGGAAAGTTTAAGTACTTC. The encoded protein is CASSEGGQGKFKYF.